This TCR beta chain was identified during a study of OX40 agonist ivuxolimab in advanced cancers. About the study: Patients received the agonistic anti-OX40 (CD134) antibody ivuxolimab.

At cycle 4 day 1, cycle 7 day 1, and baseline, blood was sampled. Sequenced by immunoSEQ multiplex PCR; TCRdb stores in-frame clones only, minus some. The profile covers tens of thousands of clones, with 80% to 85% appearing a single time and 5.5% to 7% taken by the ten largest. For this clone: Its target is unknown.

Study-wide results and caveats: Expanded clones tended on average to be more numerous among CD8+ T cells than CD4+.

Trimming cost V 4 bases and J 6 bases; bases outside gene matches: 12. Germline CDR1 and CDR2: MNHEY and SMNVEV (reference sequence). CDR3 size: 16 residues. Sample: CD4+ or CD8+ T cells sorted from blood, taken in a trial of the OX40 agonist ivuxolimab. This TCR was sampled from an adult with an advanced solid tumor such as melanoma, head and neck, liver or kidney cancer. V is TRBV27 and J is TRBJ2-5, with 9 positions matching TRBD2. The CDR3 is CASSSATAGGRQTQYF. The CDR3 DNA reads TGTGCCAGCAGTTCCGCCACGGCGGGGGGGCGGCAGACCCAGTACTTC.